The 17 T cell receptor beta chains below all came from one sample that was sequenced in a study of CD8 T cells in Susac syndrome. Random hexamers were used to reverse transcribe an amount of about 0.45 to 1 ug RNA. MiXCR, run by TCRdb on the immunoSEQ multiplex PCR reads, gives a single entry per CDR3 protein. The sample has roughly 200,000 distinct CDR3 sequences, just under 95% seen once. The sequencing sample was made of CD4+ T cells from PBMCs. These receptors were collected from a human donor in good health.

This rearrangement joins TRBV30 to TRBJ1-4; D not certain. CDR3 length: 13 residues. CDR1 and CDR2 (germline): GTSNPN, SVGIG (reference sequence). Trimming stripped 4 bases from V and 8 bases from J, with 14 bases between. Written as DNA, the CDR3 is TGTGCCTGGAATTGGAGGTTTGGAGAAAAACTGTTTTTT. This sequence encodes CAWNWRFGEKLFF.

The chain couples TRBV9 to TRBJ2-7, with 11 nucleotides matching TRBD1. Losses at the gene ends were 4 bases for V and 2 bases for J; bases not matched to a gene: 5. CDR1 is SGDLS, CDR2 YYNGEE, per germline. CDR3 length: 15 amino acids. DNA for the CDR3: TGTGCCAGCAGCCTAGGGACAGGGGGACCCTACGAGCAGTACTTC. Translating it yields CASSLGTGGPYEQYF.

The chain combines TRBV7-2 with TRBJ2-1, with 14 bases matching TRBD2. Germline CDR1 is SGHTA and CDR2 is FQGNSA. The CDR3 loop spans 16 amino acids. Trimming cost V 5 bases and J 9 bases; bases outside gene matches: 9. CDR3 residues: CASSHRPGLAGVEQFF. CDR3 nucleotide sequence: TGTGCCAGCAGCCACCGTCCGGGACTAGCGGGAGTTGAGCAGTTCTTC.

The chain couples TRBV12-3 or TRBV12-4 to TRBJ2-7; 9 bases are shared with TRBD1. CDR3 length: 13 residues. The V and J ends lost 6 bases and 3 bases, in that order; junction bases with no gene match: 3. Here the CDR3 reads CASRDRGHYEQYF. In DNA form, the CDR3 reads TGTGCCAGCAGGGACAGGGGTCACTACGAGCAGTACTTC.

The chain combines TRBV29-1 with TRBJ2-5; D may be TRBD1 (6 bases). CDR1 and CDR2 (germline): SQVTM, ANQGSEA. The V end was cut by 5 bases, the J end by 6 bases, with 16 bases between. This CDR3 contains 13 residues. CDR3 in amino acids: CSVRDIQTQTQYF. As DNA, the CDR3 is TGCAGCGTTCGGGACATCCAGACCCAGACCCAGTACTTC.

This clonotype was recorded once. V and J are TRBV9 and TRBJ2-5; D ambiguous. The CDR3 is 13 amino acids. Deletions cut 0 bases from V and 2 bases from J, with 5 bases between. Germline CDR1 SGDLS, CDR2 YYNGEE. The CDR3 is CASSVGQQETQYF. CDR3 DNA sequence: TGTGCCAGCAGCGTAGGTCAGCAAGAGACCCAGTACTTC.

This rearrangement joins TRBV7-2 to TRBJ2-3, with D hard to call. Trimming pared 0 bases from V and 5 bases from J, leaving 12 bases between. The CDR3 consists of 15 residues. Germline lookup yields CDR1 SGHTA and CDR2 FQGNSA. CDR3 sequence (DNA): TGTGCCAGCAGCTTAGCGATCCAAAATCAAGATACGCAGTATTTT. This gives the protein CASSLAIQNQDTQYF.

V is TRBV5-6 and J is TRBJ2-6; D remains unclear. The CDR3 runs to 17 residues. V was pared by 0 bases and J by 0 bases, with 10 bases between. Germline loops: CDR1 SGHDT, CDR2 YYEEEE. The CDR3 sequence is CASSLAPLGSGANVLTF. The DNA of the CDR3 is TGTGCCAGCAGCTTGGCCCCCTTGGGCTCTGGGGCCAACGTCCTGACTTTC.

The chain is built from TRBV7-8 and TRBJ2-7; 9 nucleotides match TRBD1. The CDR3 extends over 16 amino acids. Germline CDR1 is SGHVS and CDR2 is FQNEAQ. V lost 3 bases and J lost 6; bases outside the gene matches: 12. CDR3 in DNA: TGTGCCAGCAGCTTCCTCCCGGGACAGGGAATAGTCGAGCAGTACTTC. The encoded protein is CASSFLPGQGIVEQYF.

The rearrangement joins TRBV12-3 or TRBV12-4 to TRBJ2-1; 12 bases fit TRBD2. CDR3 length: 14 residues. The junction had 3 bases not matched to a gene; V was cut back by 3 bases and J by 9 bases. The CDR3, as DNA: TGTGCCAGCAGTTTTCGACTAGCGGGAGCTGAGCAGTTCTTC. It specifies CASSFRLAGAEQFF.

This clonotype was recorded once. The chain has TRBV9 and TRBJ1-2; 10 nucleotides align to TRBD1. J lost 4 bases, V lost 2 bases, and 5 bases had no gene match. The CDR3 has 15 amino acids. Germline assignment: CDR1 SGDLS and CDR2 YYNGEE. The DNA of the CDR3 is TGTGCCAGCAGCGTCTCCGGGACAGGGGTCTATGGCTACACCTTC. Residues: CASSVSGTGVYGYTF.

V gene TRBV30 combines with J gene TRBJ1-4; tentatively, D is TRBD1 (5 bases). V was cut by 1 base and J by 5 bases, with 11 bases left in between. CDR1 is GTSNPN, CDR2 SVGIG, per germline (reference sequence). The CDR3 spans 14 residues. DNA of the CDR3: TGTGCCTGGAGTGGGTCAGGGAGCAATGAAAAACTGTTTTTT. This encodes CAWSGSGSNEKLFF.

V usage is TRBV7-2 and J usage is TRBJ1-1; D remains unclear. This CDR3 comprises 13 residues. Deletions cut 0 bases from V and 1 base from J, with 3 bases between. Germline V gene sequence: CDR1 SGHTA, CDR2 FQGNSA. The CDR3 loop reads CASSLAENTEAFF. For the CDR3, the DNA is TGTGCCAGCAGCTTAGCAGAGAACACTGAAGCTTTCTTT. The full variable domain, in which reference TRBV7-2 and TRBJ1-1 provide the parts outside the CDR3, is GAGVSQSPSNKVTEKGKDVELRCDPISGHTALYWYRQSLGQGLEFLIYFQGNSAPDKSGLPSDRFSAERTGGSVSTLTIQRTQQEDSAVYLCASSLAENTEAFFGQGTRLTVV.

The CDR3 loop reads CASSPTTRYEQYF. The CDR3, as DNA: TGTGCCAGCTCACCGACTACCCGTTACGAGCAGTACTTC. The chain uses TRBV18 and TRBJ2-7; D is possibly TRBD2 (5 bases). Germline assignment: CDR1 KGHSH and CDR2 LQKENI. CDR3 length: 13 amino acids. The germline V and J ends were trimmed by 3 bases and 4 bases, with 10 bases remaining between them.

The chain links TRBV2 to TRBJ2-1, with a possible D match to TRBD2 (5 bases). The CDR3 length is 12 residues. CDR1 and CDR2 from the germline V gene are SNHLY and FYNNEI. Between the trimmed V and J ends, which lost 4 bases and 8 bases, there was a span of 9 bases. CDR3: CASSVEGDEQFF. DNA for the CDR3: TGTGCCAGCAGTGTTGAGGGCGATGAGCAGTTCTTC.

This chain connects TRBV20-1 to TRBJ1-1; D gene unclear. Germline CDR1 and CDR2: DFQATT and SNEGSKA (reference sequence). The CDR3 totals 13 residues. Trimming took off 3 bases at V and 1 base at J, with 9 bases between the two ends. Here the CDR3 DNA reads TGCAGTGCTAGTGGGCAGTGGAACACTGAAGCTTTCTTT. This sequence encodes CSASGQWNTEAFF.

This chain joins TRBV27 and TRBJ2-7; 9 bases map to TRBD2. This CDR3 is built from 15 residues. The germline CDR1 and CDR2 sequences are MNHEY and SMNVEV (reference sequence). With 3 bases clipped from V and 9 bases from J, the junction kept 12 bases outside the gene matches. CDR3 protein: CASSFLGTSINAQYF. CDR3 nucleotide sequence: TGTGCCAGCAGTTTTCTCGGGACTAGCATAAATGCGCAGTACTTC.